This T cell receptor (beta chain) comes out of a study of T cell repertoires in cytomegalovirus infection (dated by TCRdb to between 2017 and 2020). Background on the whole study: The peptide stimulations were aimed at well-studied HLA-B-restricted epitopes as well as recently identified HLA-C-restricted CMV epitopes, whose presentation resists viral immunomodulation. Donor HLA type was relevant to the analysis, because carriage of CMV infection together with the matching HLA type was indicated by public TCR beta signatures. The full study reports these points: In both this cohort and an independent cohort of several hundred donors, the cumulative frequency of public TCR beta family members distinguished carriers of CMV infection plus the relevant HLA type. The ex vivo response was dominated by HLA-C-restricted CMV-specific TCR beta clonotypes, and the single most frequent clonotype in two of eight donors was supplied by these HLA-C-restricted clonotypes.

This specimen's treatment or condition label, interpreted: in vitro stimulation with specific CMV peptide epitopes to enrich CMV-specific T cells. Reads for this sample came from an Illumina HiSeq 1500. TCRdb reanalyzed the raw reads on its own, using fastp at Q25 for trimming and MiXCR for clone calling, and kept in-frame beta chains. A single entry per CDR3 protein holds the most common genes and DNA from its merged rows. This sample holds roughly 990,000 distinct CDR3 sequences; less than 40% were observed only once. The leading ten clones occupy roughly 13% of the sample. The CDR3 covers 18 residues, taking in both the cysteine and the phenylalanine. Only CDR3 DNA is held: 54 bases, read in frame from base 1. The junction shows trimming of 4 bases on V and 2 bases on J, and the gene matches do not reach 8 bases of it. According to the germline V gene (reference sequence), CDR1 reads SGHKS and CDR2 reads YYEKEE.

Turning to this clonotype: What this receptor recognizes is not known. No much larger clone is present one base from it, and per-base qualities are unavailable.

This specimen consisted of cultured CD8+ T cells from PBMCs, obtained from culture after CMV antigen stimulation. Rearrangement joined TRBV5-5 to TRBJ2-3, and 15 bases in between align with TRBD2. This sequence originates from a human donor in good health (CMV status not recorded). Some clones in this sample may be carry-over from other donors' samples. The sequenced DNA is TGTGCCAGCAGCCCAGGGACTAGCGGGGGGCCTTACACAGATACGCAGTATTTT. The encoded protein is CASSPGTSGGPYTDTQYF.